This T cell receptor beta chain appears in the sequencing data of a study of T cells after posttransplantation cyclophosphamide. The repertoire was sequenced with immunoSEQ multiplex PCR; TCRdb's copy has only in-frame clones and lacks some. The table shows roughly 21,000 clones, with approximately 83% occurring only once. Study-wide results and caveats: Donor CD8+ memory clones often dominated recipient blood repertoires at later times. Tissue-infiltrating T cells from skin or gut overlapped little with blood T cells. TRB clonality was highly associated with recipient CMV seropositivity and reactivation.

Sampled 1 year posttransplant, controls received myeloablative marrow transplants, methotrexate and a calcineurin inhibitor. A remark on this clone: What it recognizes is unknown.

The CDR3 covers 13 residues. V lost 0 bases to trimming and J lost 5 bases, with 8 bases between them. The germline V gene encodes CDR1 SGHNT and CDR2 YYREEE (reference sequence). The V and J genes are TRBV5-4 and TRBJ1-2; no definite D call. Sequences were derived from PBMCs, sampled around 350 days after allogeneic stem cell transplant with calcineurin inhibitor and methotrexate. This clonotype was sampled from a female patient between 30 and 40 years old who received an allogeneic stem cell transplant from an unrelated donor, was CMV-positive, and had acute and chronic GVHD. Some T cells may have originated in the graft donor. The CDR3 sequence: CASSLGQLYGYTF. The CDR3, as DNA: TGTGCCAGCAGCTTGGGGCAACTATATGGCTACACCTTC.